The source of this T cell receptor beta chain is a study of blood T cell repertoires in COVID-19. The CDR3 length is 14 residues. With V trimmed by 6 bases and J by 6 bases, 5 bases remained unmatched. CDR1 and CDR2 (germline): MNHEY, SVGAGI. The data were produced by immunoSEQ multiplex PCR, yet TCRdb's version contains in-frame clones alone and is incomplete. The sample holds about 420,000 clones, about 87% seen once. Sequencing used peripheral blood. The sequence was collected from a man aged 18 to 35 with COVID-19, enrolled during active disease. This chain links TRBV6-5 with TRBJ1-5; TRBD1 aligns across 10 bases. The CDR3 coding sequence is TGTGCCAGCAGGGGACAGGGGACCGCTCAGCCCCAGCATTTT. Translation: CASRGQGTAQPQHF.